These 7 T cell receptor beta chains share one sample of origin, sequenced in a study of blood T cell repertoires in COVID-19. The repertoire was sequenced with immunoSEQ multiplex PCR; TCRdb's copy has only in-frame clones and lacks some. This table holds about 69,000 clones, around 93% found once. Sequenced input: peripheral blood. The receptor set was obtained from a woman aged 55-69 years with active COVID-19.

CDR3 protein: CASSSGTTGYGYTF. The CDR3 DNA is TGTGCCAGCAGCTCCGGGACAACGGGCTATGGCTACACCTTC. The chain is built from TRBV6-5 and TRBJ1-2; TRBD1 is a possible D gene (6 bases). Germline CDR1 reads MNHEY; CDR2 reads SVGAGI. The length of the CDR3 is 14 residues. V was cut by 6 bases and J by 4 bases, with 15 bases left in between.

The chain has TRBV6-6 and TRBJ2-7; 9 bases align to TRBD1. The CDR3 extends over 14 amino acids. The trim removed 7 bases at V and 5 bases at J, leaving 9 bases unmatched. The germline gives CDR1 MNHNY, CDR2 SVGAGI (reference sequence). The CDR3 region is CASIPGQGHDEQYF. Here the CDR3 DNA reads TGTGCCAGCATCCCGGGACAGGGCCATGACGAGCAGTACTTC.

The chain recombines TRBV7-9 with TRBJ2-1; D might be TRBD2 (6 bases). The germline V gene encodes CDR1 SEHNR and CDR2 FQNEAQ (reference sequence). V was trimmed by 6 bases and J by 0 bases, leaving 12 bases between them. The CDR3 is made up of 15 amino acids. The CDR3 DNA sequence: TGTGCCAGCAGACCTGGGGGGTTCTCCTACAATGAGCAGTTCTTC. This encodes CASRPGGFSYNEQFF.

This clone came up once. The chain combines TRBV5-4 with TRBJ2-7; 8 bases are a match to TRBD2. V trimming: 4 bases; J trimming: 2 bases; junction bases outside the gene matches: 5. Germline lookup yields CDR1 SGHNT and CDR2 YYREEE (reference sequence). The CDR3 sequence is 14 residues long. The CDR3 DNA sequence: TGTGCCAGCAGCGCTCCGGGACTAGCCTACGAGCAGTACTTC. It yields the protein CASSAPGLAYEQYF.

The V and J genes are TRBV19 and TRBJ2-1; a weak D match, TRBD2 (6 bases). This CDR3 spans 15 amino acids. The V gene's germline CDR1 is LNHDA and CDR2 SQIVND (reference sequence). The V end was cut by 7 bases, the J end by 0 bases, with 13 bases between. The CDR3 region has the DNA TGTGCCAGTACTTCTAGCGCTTACTCCTACAATGAGCAGTTCTTC. Amino acid sequence: CASTSSAYSYNEQFF.

CDR3 coding DNA: TGCGCCAGCAGCTTGGGACTAGCGGGGACCTACAATGAGCAGTTCTTC. It is translated as CASSLGLAGTYNEQFF. The V gene is TRBV5-1, the J gene TRBJ2-1, with 11 bases fitting TRBD2. Germline V gene lookup returns CDR1 SGHRS and CDR2 YFSETQ. This CDR3 spans 16 amino acids. The V gene end was trimmed by 0 bases and the J gene end by 2 bases; junction bases not matched to a gene: 1.

This chain links TRBV7-9 with TRBJ2-1, with D possibly TRBD2 on 6 matching bases. Germline V gives CDR1 SEHNR, CDR2 FQNEAQ (reference sequence). The CDR3 covers 14 residues. V lost 2 bases and J 9 bases, leaving 14 bases between the germline ends. CDR3 region: CASSLTRRDGEQFF. The CDR3 DNA follows: TGTGCCAGCAGCTTAACGCGGCGGGATGGTGAGCAGTTCTTC. The complete variable domain, with remaining parts taken from reference TRBV7-9 and TRBJ2-1, reads DTGVSQNPRHKITKRGQNVTFRCDPISEHNRLYWYRQTLGQGPEFLTYFQNEAQLEKSRLLSDRFSAERPKGSFSTLEIQRTEQGDSAMYLCASSLTRRDGEQFFGPGTRLTVL.